This T cell receptor (beta chain) was sequenced in a study of PD-1 blockade in classical Hodgkin lymphoma. Worth noting for this clone: Antigen: not known.

V lost 5 bases and J lost 0, with 17 bases in between. There are 16 residues in the CDR3. Per the germline V gene, CDR1 is SGHVS and CDR2 is FNYEAQ. Assay: immunoSEQ multiplex PCR; the TCRdb copy retains only in-frame clones and omits some. This repertoire shows almost 20,000 clones, around four fifths found once; its top ten account for roughly 1.3%. Study-wide results and limits: Newly diagnosed patients were said to have less baseline TCR diversity than healthy donors did. Why the repertoires differ is still unclear, perhaps disease activity or prior therapy.

Time point specified: newly diagnosed, previously untreated cHL patient sample. Magnetic negative selection was used to purify CD4+ T cells from PBMCs that had been thawed. As a comparison, the study used PBMCs from newly diagnosed, untreated classical Hodgkin lymphoma. The sample taken for sequencing was CD4+ T cells from blood. This chain joins TRBV7-6 and TRBJ2-7; perhaps D is TRBD1 or TRBD2 (8 bases each). The sequence was collected from a human donor with classical Hodgkin lymphoma. CDR3 nucleotides: TGTGCCAGCAGCCCCGGACAGGGACTAGACTCCTACGAGCAGTACTTC. It is translated as CASSPGQGLDSYEQYF.